This T cell receptor beta chain was observed in a study of blood T cell repertoires in COVID-19. About the research overall: COVID-19 samples, acute and convalescent, were from the United States, Italy and Spain. The analysed material was cDNA or gDNA that came from T cells, B-cell-depleted T cells, or PBMCs.

Measured with immunoSEQ multiplex PCR; TCRdb has only the in-frame clones, and not every one. The sample has some 99,000 clones, over 70% seen once; the top ten hold approximately 24%. Germline-derived CDR1 and CDR2 are SGDLS and YYNGEE. The CDR3 sequence is 15 residues long. The V gene lost 0 bases and the J gene lost 4 bases, with 13 bases spanning the gap. The sample taken for sequencing was peripheral blood. The receptor comes from a man between 65 and 80 years old with acute or convalescent COVID-19. V is TRBV9 and J is TRBJ2-5, with TRBD1 as a possible D gene (5 bases). The CDR3, as DNA: TGTGCCAGCAGCGTAGCACCAGGGCCCCTAGAGACCCAGTACTTC. Translating gives CASSVAPGPLETQYF.